This T cell receptor (beta chain) was identified during a study of shared clonotypes between healthy human individuals. Overall study results and limits: As a rule, naive subsets had a larger estimated richness than memory subsets.

Sequencing was performed with immunoSEQ multiplex PCR; in TCRdb, only in-frame clones are kept and a portion is missing. The sample lists 150,000 to 200,000 clones; 90% to 95% were seen once. Worth noting for this clone: Its antigen is still unknown.

This CDR3 comprises 14 residues. Germline CDR1 reads SGHRS; CDR2 reads YFSETQ. With 2 bases clipped from V and 1 base from J, the junction kept 2 bases outside the gene matches. The receptor comes from a woman between 25 and 40 years old in good health. Sequences were obtained from naive CD4+ T cells sorted from blood. Sample subset: CD45RA+ positively selected. V usage is TRBV5-1 and J usage is TRBJ2-7; the match to TRBD2 covers 8 bases. Here the CDR3 reads CASSFSGGSYEQYF. The CDR3 nucleotides read TGCGCCAGCAGCTTCAGCGGGGGATCCTACGAGCAGTACTTC.